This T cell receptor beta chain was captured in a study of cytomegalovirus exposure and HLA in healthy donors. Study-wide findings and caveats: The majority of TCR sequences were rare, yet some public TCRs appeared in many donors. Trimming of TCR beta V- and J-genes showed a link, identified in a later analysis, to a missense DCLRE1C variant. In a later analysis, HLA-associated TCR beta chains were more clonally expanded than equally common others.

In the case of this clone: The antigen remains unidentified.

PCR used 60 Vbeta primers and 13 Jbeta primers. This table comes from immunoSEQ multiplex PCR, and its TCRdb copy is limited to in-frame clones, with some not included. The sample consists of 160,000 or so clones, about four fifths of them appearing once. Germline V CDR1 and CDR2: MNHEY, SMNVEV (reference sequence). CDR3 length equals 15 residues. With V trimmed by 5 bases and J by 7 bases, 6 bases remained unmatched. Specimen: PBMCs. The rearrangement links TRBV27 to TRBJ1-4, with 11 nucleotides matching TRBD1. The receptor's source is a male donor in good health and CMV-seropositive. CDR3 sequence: CASSPRDRGFEKLFF. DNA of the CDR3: TGTGCCAGCAGTCCTCGGGACAGGGGGTTTGAAAAACTGTTTTTT.